Here is one T cell receptor (beta chain) with its context. No antigen is known for it. The entry originates in a study of cytomegalovirus exposure and HLA in healthy donors. Whole-study results and caveats: Accurate prediction of HLA-A and HLA-B alleles (for most subjects) was reportedly achieved from TCR beta sequences.

Deletions cut 6 bases from V and 0 bases from J, with 9 bases between. The CDR3 spans 14 residues. Germline-derived CDR1 and CDR2 are LNHDA and SQIVND (reference sequence). The PCR had 60 Vbeta and 13 Jbeta primers. Measured with immunoSEQ multiplex PCR; TCRdb has only the in-frame clones, and not every one. Counted here are about 170,000 clones, 65% to 85% occurring once; the ten biggest clones make up 1.2%. The clonotype was recovered from a boy between 2 and 10 years old in good health and CMV-seronegative. The chain has TRBV19 and TRBJ2-1, with D possibly matching TRBD2 (5 bases). The sequencing input was PBMCs. The CDR3 loop is CASRELDSYNEQFF. The CDR3 DNA follows: TGTGCCAGTAGGGAACTAGACTCCTACAATGAGCAGTTCTTC.